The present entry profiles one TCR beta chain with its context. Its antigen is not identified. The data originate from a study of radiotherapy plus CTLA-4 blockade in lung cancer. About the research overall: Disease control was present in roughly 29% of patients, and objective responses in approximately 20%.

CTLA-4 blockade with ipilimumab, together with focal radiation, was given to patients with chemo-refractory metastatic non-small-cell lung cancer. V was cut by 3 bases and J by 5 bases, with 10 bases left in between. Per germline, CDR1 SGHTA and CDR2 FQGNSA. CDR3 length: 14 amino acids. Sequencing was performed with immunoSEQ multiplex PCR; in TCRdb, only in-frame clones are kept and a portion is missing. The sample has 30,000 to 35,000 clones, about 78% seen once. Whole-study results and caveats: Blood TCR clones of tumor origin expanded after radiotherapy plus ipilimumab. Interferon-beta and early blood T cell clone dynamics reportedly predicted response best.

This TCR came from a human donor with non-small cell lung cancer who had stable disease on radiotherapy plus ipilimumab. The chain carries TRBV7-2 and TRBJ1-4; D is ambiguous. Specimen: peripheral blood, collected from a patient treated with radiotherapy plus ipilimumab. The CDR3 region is CASSFQAGNEKLFF. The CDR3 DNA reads TGTGCCAGCAGCTTCCAGGCGGGGAATGAAAAACTGTTTTTT.